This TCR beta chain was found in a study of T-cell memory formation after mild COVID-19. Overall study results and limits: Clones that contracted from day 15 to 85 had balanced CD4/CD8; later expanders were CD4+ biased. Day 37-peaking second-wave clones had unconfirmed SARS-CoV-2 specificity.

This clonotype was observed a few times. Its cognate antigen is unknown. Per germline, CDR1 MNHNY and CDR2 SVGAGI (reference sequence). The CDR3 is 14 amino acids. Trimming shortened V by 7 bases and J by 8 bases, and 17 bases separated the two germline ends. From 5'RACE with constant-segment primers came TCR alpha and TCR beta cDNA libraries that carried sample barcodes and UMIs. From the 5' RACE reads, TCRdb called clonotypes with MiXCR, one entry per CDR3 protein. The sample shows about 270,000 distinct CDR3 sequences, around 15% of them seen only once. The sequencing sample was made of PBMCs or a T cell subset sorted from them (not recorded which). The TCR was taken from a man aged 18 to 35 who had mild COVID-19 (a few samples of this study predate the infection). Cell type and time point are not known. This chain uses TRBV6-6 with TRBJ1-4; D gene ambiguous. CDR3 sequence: CASIFDPREEKLFF. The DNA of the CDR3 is TGTGCCAGCATCTTCGACCCGAGGGAGGAAAAACTGTTTTTT.